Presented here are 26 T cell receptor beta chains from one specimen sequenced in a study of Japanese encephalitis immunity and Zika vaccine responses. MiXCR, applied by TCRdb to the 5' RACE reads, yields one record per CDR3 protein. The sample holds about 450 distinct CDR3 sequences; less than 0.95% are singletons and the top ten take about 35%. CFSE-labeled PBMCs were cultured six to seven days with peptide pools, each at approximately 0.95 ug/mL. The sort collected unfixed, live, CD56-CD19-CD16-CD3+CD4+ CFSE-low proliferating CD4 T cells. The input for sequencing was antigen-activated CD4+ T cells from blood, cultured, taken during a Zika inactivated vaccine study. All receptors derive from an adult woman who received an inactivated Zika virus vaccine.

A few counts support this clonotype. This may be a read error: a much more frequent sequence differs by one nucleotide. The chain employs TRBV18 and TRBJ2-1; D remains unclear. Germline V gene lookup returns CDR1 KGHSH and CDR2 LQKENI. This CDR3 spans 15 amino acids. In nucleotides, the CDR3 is TGTGCCAGCTCACCCCGGGCAGACCACTACAAGGAGCAGTTCTTC. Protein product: CASSPRADHYKEQFF. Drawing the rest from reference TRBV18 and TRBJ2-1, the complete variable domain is NAGVMQNPRHLVRRRGQEARLRCSPMKGHSHVYWYRQLPEEGLKFMVYLQKENIIDESGMPKERFSAEFPKEGPSILRIQQVVRGDSAAYFCASSPRADHYKEQFFGPGTRLTVL.

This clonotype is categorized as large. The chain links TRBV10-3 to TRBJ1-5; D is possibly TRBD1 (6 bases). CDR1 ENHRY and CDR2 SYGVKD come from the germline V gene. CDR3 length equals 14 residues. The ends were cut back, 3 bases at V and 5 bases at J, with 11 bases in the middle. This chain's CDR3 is CAISEGGGDQPQHF. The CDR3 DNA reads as TGTGCCATCAGTGAAGGAGGGGGGGATCAGCCCCAGCATTTT.

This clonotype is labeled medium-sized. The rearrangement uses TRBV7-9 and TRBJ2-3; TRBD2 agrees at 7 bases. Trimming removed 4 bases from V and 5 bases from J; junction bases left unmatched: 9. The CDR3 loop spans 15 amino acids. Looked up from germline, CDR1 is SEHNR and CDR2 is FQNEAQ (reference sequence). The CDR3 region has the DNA TGTGCCAGCAGCTGGACGGGGGGTTTCGGAGATACGCAGTATTTT. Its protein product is CASSWTGGFGDTQYF.

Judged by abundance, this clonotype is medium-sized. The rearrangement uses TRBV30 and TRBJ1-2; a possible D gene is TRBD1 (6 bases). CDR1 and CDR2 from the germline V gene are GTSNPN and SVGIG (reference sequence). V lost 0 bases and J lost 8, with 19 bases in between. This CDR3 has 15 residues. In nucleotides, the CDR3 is TGTGCCTGGAGTGTACTCCTCACAGGGTTCGGAGGCTACACCTTC. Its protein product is CAWSVLLTGFGGYTF.

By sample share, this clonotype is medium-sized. The CDR3 sequence is CASSQGGIEKLFF. The CDR3 DNA reads as TGCGCCAGCAGCCAAGGGGGGATTGAAAAACTGTTTTTT. J is TRBJ1-4 and V is TRBV4-3, with D perhaps TRBD1 (5 bases). V was pared by 1 base and J by 7 bases, with 7 bases between. The CDR3 contains 13 residues. Germline assignment: CDR1 LGHNA and CDR2 YSLEER.

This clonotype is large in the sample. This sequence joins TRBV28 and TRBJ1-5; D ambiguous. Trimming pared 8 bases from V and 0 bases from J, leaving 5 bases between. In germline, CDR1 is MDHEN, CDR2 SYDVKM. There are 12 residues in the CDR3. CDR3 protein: CASHYSNQPQHF. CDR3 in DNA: TGTGCCAGCCACTATAGCAATCAGCCCCAGCATTTT.

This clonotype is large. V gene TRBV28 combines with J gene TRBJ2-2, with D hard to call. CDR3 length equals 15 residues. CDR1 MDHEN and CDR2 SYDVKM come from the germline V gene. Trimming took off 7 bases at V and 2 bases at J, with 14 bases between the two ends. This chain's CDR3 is CASNPSGQNTGELFF. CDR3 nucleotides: TGTGCCAGCAACCCTTCCGGGCAAAACACCGGGGAGCTGTTTTTT.

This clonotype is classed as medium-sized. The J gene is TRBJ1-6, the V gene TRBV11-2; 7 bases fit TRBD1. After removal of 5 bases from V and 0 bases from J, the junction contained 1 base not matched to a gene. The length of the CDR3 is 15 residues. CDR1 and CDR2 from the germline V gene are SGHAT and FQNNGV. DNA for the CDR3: TGTGCCAGCAGCCGGGACAGCTCCTATAATTCACCCCTCCACTTT. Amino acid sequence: CASSRDSSYNSPLHF. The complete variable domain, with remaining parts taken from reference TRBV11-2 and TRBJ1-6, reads EAGVAQSPRYKIIEKRQSVAFWCNPISGHATLYWYQQILGQGPKLLIQFQNNGVVDDSQLPKDRFSAERLKGVDSTLKIQPAKLEDSAVYLCASSRDSSYNSPLHFGNGTRLTVT.

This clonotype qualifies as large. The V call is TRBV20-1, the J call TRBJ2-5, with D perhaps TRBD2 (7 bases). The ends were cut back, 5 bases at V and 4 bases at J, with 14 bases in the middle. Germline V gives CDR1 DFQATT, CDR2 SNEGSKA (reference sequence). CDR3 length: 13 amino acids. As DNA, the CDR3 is TGCAGTGCTCCACCCGGGGGGCGAGAGACCCAGTACTTC. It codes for CSAPPGGRETQYF.

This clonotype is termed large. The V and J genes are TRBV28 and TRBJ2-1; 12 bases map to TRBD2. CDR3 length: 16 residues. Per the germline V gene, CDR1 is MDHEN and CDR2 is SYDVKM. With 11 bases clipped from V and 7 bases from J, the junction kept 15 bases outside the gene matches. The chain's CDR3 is CASSEASGGAMNEQFF. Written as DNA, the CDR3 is TGTGCCTCCTCGGAGGCTAGCGGGGGGGCGATGAATGAGCAGTTCTTC. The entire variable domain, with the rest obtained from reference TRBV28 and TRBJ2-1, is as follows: DVKVTQSSRYLVKRTGEKVFLECVQDMDHENMFWYRQDPGLGLRLIYFSYDVKMKEKGDIPEGYSVSREKKERFSLILESASTNQTSMYLCASSEASGGAMNEQFFGPGTRLTVL.

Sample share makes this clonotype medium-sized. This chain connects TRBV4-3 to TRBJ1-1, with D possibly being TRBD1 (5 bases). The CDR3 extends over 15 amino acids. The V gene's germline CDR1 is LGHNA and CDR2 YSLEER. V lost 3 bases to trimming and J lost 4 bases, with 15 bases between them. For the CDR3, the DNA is TGCGCCAGCAGCCAGGTGGGGGATAGGGGCACTGAAGCTTTCTTT. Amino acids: CASSQVGDRGTEAFF.

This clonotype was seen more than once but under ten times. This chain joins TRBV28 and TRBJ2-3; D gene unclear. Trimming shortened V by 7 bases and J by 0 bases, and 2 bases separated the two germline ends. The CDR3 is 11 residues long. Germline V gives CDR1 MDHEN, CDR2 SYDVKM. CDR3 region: CASTSTDTQYF. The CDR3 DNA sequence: TGTGCCAGCACCAGCACAGATACGCAGTATTTT.

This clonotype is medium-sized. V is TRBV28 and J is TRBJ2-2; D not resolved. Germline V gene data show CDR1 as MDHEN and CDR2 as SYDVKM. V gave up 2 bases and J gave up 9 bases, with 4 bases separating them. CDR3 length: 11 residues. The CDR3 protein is CASSLARELFF. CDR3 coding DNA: TGTGCCAGCAGTTTAGCTAGGGAGCTGTTTTTT.

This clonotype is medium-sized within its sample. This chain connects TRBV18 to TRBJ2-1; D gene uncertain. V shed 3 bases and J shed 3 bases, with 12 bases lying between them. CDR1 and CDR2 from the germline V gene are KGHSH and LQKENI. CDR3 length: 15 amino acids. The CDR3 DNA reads TGTGCCAGCTCACCCCGGGCAGACCACTACAATGAGCAGTTCTTC. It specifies CASSPRADHYNEQFF.

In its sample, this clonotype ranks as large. CDR3 sequence reads: CASSKDRRDTEAFF. The CDR3 region has the DNA TGTGCCAGCTCAAAGGATCGGAGGGACACTGAAGCTTTCTTT. V and J are TRBV18 and TRBJ1-1; D gene unclear. V was shortened by 5 bases and J by 3 bases, with 13 bases between the two germline ends. Per germline, CDR1 KGHSH and CDR2 LQKENI. The CDR3 contains 14 residues.

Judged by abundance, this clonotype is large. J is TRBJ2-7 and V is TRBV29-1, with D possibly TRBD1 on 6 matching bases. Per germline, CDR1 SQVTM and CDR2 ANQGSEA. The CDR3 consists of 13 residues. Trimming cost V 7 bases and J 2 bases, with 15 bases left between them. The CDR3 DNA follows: TGCAGCGCCACGACAGGTCCAGCCTACGAGCAGTACTTC. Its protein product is CSATTGPAYEQYF.

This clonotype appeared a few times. The CDR3 DNA reads as TGTGCCTGGAGGGCCAGGGGGCTTGCCTCTGGGGCCAACGTCCTGACTTTC. Translation gives CAWRARGLASGANVLTF. The chain links TRBV30 to TRBJ2-6, with 8 bases aligning to TRBD1. The CDR3 is 17 amino acids. J gave up 0 bases and V 3 bases, and 7 bases lay outside the gene matches. The germline V gene has CDR1 GTSNPN and CDR2 SVGIG (reference sequence).

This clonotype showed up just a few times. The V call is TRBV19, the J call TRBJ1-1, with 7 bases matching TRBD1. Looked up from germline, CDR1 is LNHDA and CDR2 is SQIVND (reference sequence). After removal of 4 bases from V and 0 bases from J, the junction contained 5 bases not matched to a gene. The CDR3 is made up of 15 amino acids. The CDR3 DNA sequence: TGTGCCAGTAGTACCCCGACAGGGTTGAACACTGAAGCTTTCTTT. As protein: CASSTPTGLNTEAFF.

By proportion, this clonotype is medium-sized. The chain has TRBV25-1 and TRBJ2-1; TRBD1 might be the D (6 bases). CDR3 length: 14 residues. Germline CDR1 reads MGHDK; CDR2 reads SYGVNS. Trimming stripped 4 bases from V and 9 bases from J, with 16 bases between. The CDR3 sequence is CASSVGQGRGEQFF. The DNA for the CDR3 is TGTGCCAGCAGTGTGGGCCAGGGGAGAGGTGAGCAGTTCTTC.

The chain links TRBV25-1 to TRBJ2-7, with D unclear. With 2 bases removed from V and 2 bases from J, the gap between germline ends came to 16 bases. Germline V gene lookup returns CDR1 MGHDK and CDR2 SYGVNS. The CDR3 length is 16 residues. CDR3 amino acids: CASSERRTVRPYEQYF. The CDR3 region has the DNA TGTGCCAGCAGTGAACGGAGAACAGTTCGCCCCTACGAGCAGTACTTC.

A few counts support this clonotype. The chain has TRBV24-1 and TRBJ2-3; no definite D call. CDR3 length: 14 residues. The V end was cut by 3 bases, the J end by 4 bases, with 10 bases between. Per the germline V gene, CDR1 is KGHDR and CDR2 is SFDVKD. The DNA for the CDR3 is TGTGCCACCAGTGATACGACCTCAGCAGATACGCAGTATTTT. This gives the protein CATSDTTSADTQYF.

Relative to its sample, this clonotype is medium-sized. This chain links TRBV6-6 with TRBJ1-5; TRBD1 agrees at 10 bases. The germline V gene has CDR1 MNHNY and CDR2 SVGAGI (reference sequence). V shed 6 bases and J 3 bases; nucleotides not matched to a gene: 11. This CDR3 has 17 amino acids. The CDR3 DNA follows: TGTGCCAGCAGGGACCGGGACAGGGGCCTCCTCAATCAGCCCCAGCATTTT. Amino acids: CASRDRDRGLLNQPQHF.

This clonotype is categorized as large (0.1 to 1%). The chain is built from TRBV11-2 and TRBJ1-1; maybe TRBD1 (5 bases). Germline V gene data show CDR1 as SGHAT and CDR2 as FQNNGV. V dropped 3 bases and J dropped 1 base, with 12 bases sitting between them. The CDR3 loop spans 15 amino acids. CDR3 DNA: TGTGCCAGCAGCTTTAGCTTTGGGGCGAACACTGAAGCTTTCTTT. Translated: CASSFSFGANTEAFF. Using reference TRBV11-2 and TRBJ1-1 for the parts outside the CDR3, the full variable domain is EAGVAQSPRYKIIEKRQSVAFWCNPISGHATLYWYQQILGQGPKLLIQFQNNGVVDDSQLPKDRFSAERLKGVDSTLKIQPAKLEDSAVYLCASSFSFGANTEAFFGQGTRLTVV.

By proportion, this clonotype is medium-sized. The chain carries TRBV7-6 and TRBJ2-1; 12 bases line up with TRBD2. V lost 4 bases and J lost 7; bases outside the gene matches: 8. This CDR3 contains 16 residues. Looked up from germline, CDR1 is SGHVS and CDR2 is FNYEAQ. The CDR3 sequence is CASSSPLAGGRNEQFF. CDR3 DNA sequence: TGTGCCAGCAGCTCCCCGCTAGCGGGGGGGCGGAATGAGCAGTTCTTC.

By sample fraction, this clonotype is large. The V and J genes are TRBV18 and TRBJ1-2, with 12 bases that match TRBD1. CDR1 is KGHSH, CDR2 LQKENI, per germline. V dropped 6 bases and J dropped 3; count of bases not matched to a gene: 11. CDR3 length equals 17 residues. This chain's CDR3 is CASSTLGQGAQDYGYTF. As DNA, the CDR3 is TGTGCCAGCTCGACCCTGGGACAGGGGGCTCAGGACTATGGCTACACCTTC.

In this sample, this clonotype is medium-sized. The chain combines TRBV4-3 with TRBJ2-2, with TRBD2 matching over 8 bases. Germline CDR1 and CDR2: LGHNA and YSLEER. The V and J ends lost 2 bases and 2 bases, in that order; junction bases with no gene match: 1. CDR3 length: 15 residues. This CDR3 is CASSQSGGNTGELFF. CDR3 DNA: TGCGCCAGCAGCCAAAGCGGGGGAAACACCGGGGAGCTGTTTTTT.